This TCR beta chain is from a study of T cells in Graves' hyperthyroidism and ophthalmopathy. Many counts were recorded for this clonotype. Antigen unknown. What was amplified from RNA transcripts were TCR beta CDR3 regions. HTBI primers were the set used in a first-round RT-PCR of the TCR CDR3. TCRdb analysed the multiplex PCR reads with MiXCR anew, one entry per CDR3 protein. The sample has fewer than 500,000 distinct CDR3 sequences; approximately 14% are singletons. The V end lost 4 bases, the J end lost 4 bases, and 10 bases lay between the germline ends. This CDR3 is 13 amino acids long. Germline values: CDR1 SNHLY, CDR2 FYNNEI. Whole-study results and caveats: Most expanded thyroid clonotypes above 0.001 recurred in blood.

The receptor was isolated from a man aged 18 to 30 with Graves' ophthalmopathy. Material for sequencing was blood. This chain links TRBV2 with TRBJ1-2; D gene ambiguous. As DNA, the CDR3 is TGTGCCAGCAGTGGGGGTGAGGGCTATGGCTACACCTTC. Its translation is CASSGGEGYGYTF.